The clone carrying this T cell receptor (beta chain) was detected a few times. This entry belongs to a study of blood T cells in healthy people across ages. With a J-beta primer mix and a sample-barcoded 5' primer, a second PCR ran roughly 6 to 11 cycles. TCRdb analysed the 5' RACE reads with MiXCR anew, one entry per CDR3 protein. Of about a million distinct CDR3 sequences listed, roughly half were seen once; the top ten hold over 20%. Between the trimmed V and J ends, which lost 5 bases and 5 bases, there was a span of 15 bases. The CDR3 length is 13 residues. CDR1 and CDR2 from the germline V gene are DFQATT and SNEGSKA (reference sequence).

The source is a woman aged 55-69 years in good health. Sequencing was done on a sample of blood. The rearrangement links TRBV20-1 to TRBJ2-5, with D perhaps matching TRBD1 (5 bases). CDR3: CSAELRASETQYF. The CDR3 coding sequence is TGCAGTGCTGAACTCAGGGCCTCGGAGACCCAGTACTTC.